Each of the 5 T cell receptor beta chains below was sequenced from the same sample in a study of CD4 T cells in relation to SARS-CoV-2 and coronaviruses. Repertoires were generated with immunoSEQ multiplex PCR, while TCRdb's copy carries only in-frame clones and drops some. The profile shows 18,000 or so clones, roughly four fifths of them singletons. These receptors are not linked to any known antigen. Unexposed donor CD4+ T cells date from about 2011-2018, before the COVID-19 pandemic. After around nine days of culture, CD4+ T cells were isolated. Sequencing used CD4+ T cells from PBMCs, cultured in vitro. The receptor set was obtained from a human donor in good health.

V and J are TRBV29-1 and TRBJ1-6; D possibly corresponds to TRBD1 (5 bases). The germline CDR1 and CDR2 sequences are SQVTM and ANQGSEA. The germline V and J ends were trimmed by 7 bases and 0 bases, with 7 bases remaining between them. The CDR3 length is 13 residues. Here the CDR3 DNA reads TGCAGCGCCAGGGACTCCTATAATTCACCCCTCCACTTT. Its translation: CSARDSYNSPLHF.

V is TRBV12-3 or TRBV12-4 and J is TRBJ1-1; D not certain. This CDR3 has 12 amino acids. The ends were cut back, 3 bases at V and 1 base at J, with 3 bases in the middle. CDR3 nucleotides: TGTGCCAGCAGTTTTTCGAACACTGAAGCTTTCTTT. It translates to CASSFSNTEAFF.

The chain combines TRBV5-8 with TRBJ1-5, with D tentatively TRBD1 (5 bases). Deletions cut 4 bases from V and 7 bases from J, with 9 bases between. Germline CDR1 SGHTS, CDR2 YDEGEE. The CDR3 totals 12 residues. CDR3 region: CASSLRDQPQHF. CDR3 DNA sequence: TGTGCCAGCAGCCTTCGGGACCAGCCCCAGCATTTT.

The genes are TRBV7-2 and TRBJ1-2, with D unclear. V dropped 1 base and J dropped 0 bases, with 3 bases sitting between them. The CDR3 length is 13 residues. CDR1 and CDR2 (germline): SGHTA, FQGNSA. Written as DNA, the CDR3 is TGTGCCAGCAGCTTAGGGGCTAACTATGGCTACACCTTC. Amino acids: CASSLGANYGYTF.

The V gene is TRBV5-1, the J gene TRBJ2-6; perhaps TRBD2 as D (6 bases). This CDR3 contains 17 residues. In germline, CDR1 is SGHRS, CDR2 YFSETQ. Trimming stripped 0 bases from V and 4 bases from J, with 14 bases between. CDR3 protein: CASSLAGSLGGANVLTF. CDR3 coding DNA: TGCGCCAGCAGCTTGGCCGGGAGCCTTGGCGGGGCCAACGTCCTGACTTTC.